This T cell receptor beta chain was recovered during a study of blood T cell repertoires in COVID-19. This CDR3 is built from 14 residues. Germline V lookup: CDR1 SGDLS, CDR2 YYNGEE. The V gene lost 6 bases and the J gene lost 0 bases, with 9 bases spanning the gap. The study drew participants aged about 18 to 89 years from 24 US areas. This table comes from immunoSEQ multiplex PCR, and its TCRdb copy is limited to in-frame clones, with some not included. Here the sample spans a few hundred thousand clones, roughly 80% being singletons. The chain couples TRBV9 to TRBJ2-2; D uncertain. This clonotype was obtained from a man aged 30 to 39 with acute COVID-19. The sequencing sample was made of PBMCs or T cells enriched from blood (not recorded which). In nucleotides, the CDR3 is TGTGCCAGCACGCGACTCACGAACACCGGGGAGCTGTTTTTT. It encodes CASTRLTNTGELFF.